The next 15 T cell receptor beta chains were all read from a single sample in a study of blood T cell repertoires in COVID-19. Measured with immunoSEQ multiplex PCR; TCRdb has only the in-frame clones, and not every one. Of roughly 200,000 clones listed, 80% to 90% were seen once; the top ten hold 15% to 20%. Sequencing input: peripheral blood. The origin of the receptors is a human donor in a cohort sampled during active COVID-19.

The V and J genes are TRBV7-3 and TRBJ2-1; a weak D match, TRBD1 (5 bases). Germline CDR1 and CDR2: SGHTA and FQGTGA. Trimming stripped 5 bases from V and 6 bases from J, with 14 bases between. The CDR3 runs to 14 residues. Here the CDR3 reads CASSPMGQGNEQFF. The CDR3 bases are TGTGCCAGCAGCCCAATGGGGCAGGGCAATGAGCAGTTCTTC.

The gene calls are TRBV6-4 and TRBJ2-3, with TRBD2 matching over 12 bases. CDR1 is MRHNA, CDR2 SNTAGT, per germline. The V and J ends lost 0 bases and 3 bases, in that order; junction bases with no gene match: 1. The CDR3 length is 16 residues. The CDR3, as DNA: TGTGCCAGCAGTGACTCGACTAGCGGGGGAACAGATACGCAGTATTTT. This gives the protein CASSDSTSGGTDTQYF.

This chain uses TRBV3-1 (or the pseudogene TRBV3-2) with TRBJ1-1; 8 bases are shared with TRBD1. After removal of 0 bases from V and 4 bases from J, the junction contained 4 bases not matched to a gene. The CDR3 consists of 15 residues. Germline-derived CDR1 and CDR2 are LGHDT and YNNKEL (reference sequence). The CDR3 here is CASSQDGQGGTEAFF. The CDR3 DNA reads as TGTGCCAGCAGCCAAGACGGACAGGGCGGCACTGAAGCTTTCTTT.

The chain's CDR3 is CASSQRLGGGTQYF. In DNA, the CDR3 is TGTGCCAGCAGCCAACGTCTTGGTGGAGGTACGCAGTATTTT. The chain is built from TRBV3-1 (or the pseudogene TRBV3-2) and TRBJ2-3, with D possibly matching TRBD2 (5 bases). This CDR3 has 14 residues. Germline V lookup: CDR1 LGHDT, CDR2 YNNKEL (reference sequence). Between the trimmed V and J ends, which lost 2 bases and 8 bases, there was a span of 14 bases.

This clone was counted only a few times. This chain uses TRBV5-1 with TRBJ2-3, with 8 bases that match TRBD2. V lost 0 bases and J lost 6; bases outside the gene matches: 12. CDR1 is SGHRS and CDR2 is YFSETQ in the germline V gene. CDR3 size: 17 residues. CDR3 amino acids: CASSLAYAGGGLDTQYF. For the CDR3, the DNA is TGCGCCAGCAGCTTGGCTTACGCGGGGGGTGGACTTGATACGCAGTATTTT.

V is TRBV5-5 and J is TRBJ1-2; the match to TRBD1 covers 10 bases. After removal of 3 bases from V and 8 bases from J, the junction contained 4 bases not matched to a gene. Germline V CDR1 and CDR2: SGHKS, YYEKEE (reference sequence). The CDR3 runs 13 residues. DNA for the CDR3: TGTGCCAGCAGCTGGGACAGGGGTTTCGGCTACACCTTC. Translating gives CASSWDRGFGYTF.

This sequence joins TRBV7-8 and TRBJ1-1, with D maybe TRBD1 (5 bases). The V end lost 2 bases, the J end lost 1 base, and 8 bases lay between the germline ends. The germline V gene has CDR1 SGHVS and CDR2 FQNEAQ. This CDR3 has 14 residues. The CDR3 DNA sequence: TGTGCCAGCAGCTTAAGGACAAGGAACACTGAAGCTTTCTTT. Translated: CASSLRTRNTEAFF. The variable domain in full, completed from reference TRBV7-8 and TRBJ1-1, reads GAGVSQSPRYKVAKRGQDVALRCDPISGHVSLFWYQQALGQGPEFLTYFQNEAQLDKSGLPSDRFFAERPEGSVSTLKIQRTQQEDSAVYLCASSLRTRNTEAFFGQGTRLTVV.

This clone was seen a few times. The chain couples TRBV6-5 to TRBJ2-2; TRBD2 might be the D (5 bases). Per the germline V gene, CDR1 is MNHEY and CDR2 is SVGAGI. This CDR3 contains 14 residues. Trimming removed 4 bases at V and 5 bases at J, with 11 bases between. CDR3 in DNA: TGTGCCAGCAGTTTACTAGAAAGAACCGGGGAGCTGTTTTTT. Translated, it gives CASSLLERTGELFF.

The CDR3 here is CASSEAGQVLYEQYF. The CDR3, as DNA: TGTGCCAGCAGTGAGGCGGGACAGGTACTCTACGAGCAGTACTTC. The V and J genes are TRBV6-1 and TRBJ2-7, with TRBD1 matching over 8 bases. J was trimmed by 3 bases and V by 3 bases; bases with no gene match: 7. Germline CDR1 reads MNHNS; CDR2 reads SASEGT. The CDR3 is 15 amino acids.

Here the CDR3 DNA reads TGTGCCAGTAGGACAGGGACCATGGCGCAACTCCAGCATTTT. Encoded protein: CASRTGTMAQLQHF. The genes are TRBV6-4 and TRBJ1-5, with 8 bases fitting TRBD1. The CDR3 is made up of 14 amino acids. After removal of 9 bases from V and 12 bases from J, the junction contained 16 bases not matched to a gene. Per the germline V gene, CDR1 is MRHNA and CDR2 is SNTAGT.

The chain joins TRBV29-1 to TRBJ2-1; the match to TRBD2 covers 7 bases. Germline V gene lookup returns CDR1 SQVTM and CDR2 ANQGSEA. V gave up 7 bases and J gave up 5 bases; unmatched junction bases: 17. The CDR3 covers 16 residues. CDR3 nucleotides: TGCAGCGCCGAGCCCCTGAGCGGGGTGAACCACAATGAGCAGTTCTTC. Translated: CSAEPLSGVNHNEQFF.

This clone was recorded only once. The chain is built from TRBV6-1 and TRBJ1-5; D is undetermined. The CDR3 sequence is 15 residues long. Germline V CDR1 and CDR2: MNHNS, SASEGT. Between the trimmed V and J ends, which lost 2 bases and 6 bases, there was a span of 14 bases. CDR3 sequence reads: CASSESNRFTQPQHF. CDR3 nucleotide sequence: TGTGCCAGCAGTGAATCAAATAGATTCACTCAGCCCCAGCATTTT.

The chain uses TRBV14 and TRBJ1-2; tentative D call: TRBD1 (6 bases). V gave up 4 bases and J gave up 7 bases, with 16 bases separating them. Germline lookup yields CDR1 SGHDN and CDR2 FVKESK. The CDR3 is 14 residues long. The CDR3 region has the DNA TGTGCCAGCAGCCCCTATTACGCAGGGGTTGGCTACACCTTC. The encoded protein is CASSPYYAGVGYTF.

This clone was recorded a few times. The rearrangement joins TRBV7-3 to TRBJ2-6; TRBD2 is a possible D gene (6 bases). CDR3 size: 17 residues. Per germline, CDR1 SGHTA and CDR2 FQGTGA. Trimming took off 0 bases at V and 0 bases at J, with 9 bases between the two ends. This CDR3 reads CASSLTGGASGANVLTF. CDR3 bases: TGTGCCAGCAGCTTAACGGGGGGAGCCTCTGGGGCCAACGTCCTGACTTTC.

This chain links TRBV9 with TRBJ2-5; TRBD1 might be the D (6 bases). The CDR3 is 16 residues long. Trimming removed 0 bases from V and 0 bases from J, with 12 bases in between. The germline V gene encodes CDR1 SGDLS and CDR2 YYNGEE. The CDR3 sequence is CASSVGPGAYQETQYF. CDR3 coding DNA: TGTGCCAGCAGCGTAGGTCCAGGGGCTTACCAAGAGACCCAGTACTTC.